This T cell receptor beta chain was recorded in a study of blood T cell repertoires in COVID-19. Across the whole study: The United States, Italy and Spain supplied acute and convalescent COVID-19 samples.

Those enrolled, adults aged roughly 18 to 89 years, came from 25 or so US areas. Membership in each cohort depended on participant-reported clinical history. Per the authors' pipeline: The authors estimated nucleated cell counts from reference gene primer amplification. Profiling relied on immunoSEQ multiplex PCR, and the TCRdb table lists in-frame clones only, not all of them. That table furnishes V, J and clone size, whereas the DNA furnished D and trimming. The table records about 250,000 clones, over 75% of them present only once. The CDR3 has 13 residues. V gave up 5 bases and J gave up 2 bases, with 8 bases separating them. CDR1 is SGHTA, CDR2 FQGTGA, per germline.

This TCR derives from a woman aged 50 to 60 with acute COVID-19. The chain carries TRBV7-3 and TRBJ2-3; D remains ambiguous. Sequenced sample: PBMCs or T cells enriched from blood (not recorded which). DNA of the CDR3: TGTGCCAGCAGCCCCTCCCCCACAGATACGCAGTATTTT. This gives the protein CASSPSPTDTQYF.